The source of this T cell receptor (beta chain) is a study of blood T cell repertoires in COVID-19. The overall study: Material from acute and convalescent COVID-19 was sourced from the United States, Italy and Spain. T cells, B-cell-depleted T cells, or PBMCs supplied cDNA or gDNA.

Seattle's enrolled individuals joined amid active infection and were then monitored longitudinally. Original analysis: The authors estimated nucleated cell counts from reference gene primer amplification. Sequenced by immunoSEQ multiplex PCR; TCRdb stores in-frame clones only, minus some. V, J and clone size are those of that table, while D and trimming were read from the DNA. Here the sample spans 250,000 or so clones, approximately 88% being singletons. Germline V gives CDR1 ENHRY, CDR2 SYGVKD. This CDR3 region has 16 residues. With 8 bases removed from V and 8 bases from J, the gap between germline ends came to 25 bases.

The sample was peripheral blood. The chain employs TRBV10-3 and TRBJ2-1; D is possibly TRBD2 (5 bases). This TCR derives from a woman aged 25 to 39 with COVID-19, enrolled during active disease. DNA for the CDR3: TGTGCCATCGGAGGTATCGCCTCCCAGCCCACGGATGAGCAGTTCTTC. It codes for CAIGGIASQPTDEQFF.